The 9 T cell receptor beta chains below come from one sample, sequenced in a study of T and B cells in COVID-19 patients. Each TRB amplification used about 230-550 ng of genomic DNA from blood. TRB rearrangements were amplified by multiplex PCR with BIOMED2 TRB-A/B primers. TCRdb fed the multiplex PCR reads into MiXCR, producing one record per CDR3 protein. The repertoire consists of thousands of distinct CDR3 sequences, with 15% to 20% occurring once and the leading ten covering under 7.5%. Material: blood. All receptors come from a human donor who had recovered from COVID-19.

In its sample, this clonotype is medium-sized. In DNA, the CDR3 is TGTGCCAGCAGACCCACGGACAGGGGGCTCACCGGGGAGCTGTTTTTT. Its translation: CASRPTDRGLTGELFF. This rearrangement joins TRBV27 to TRBJ2-2; 11 bases match TRBD1. CDR3 size: 16 residues. Germline-derived CDR1 and CDR2 are MNHEY and SMNVEV (reference sequence). With 6 bases clipped from V and 4 bases from J, the junction kept 7 bases outside the gene matches.

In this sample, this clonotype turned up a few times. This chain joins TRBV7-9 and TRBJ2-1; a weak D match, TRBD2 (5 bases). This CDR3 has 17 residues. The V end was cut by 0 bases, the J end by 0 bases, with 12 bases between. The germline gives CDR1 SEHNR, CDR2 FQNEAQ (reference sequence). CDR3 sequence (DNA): TGTGCCAGCAGCTTAGCGCGGGCCAGCCGCTCCTACAATGAGCAGTTCTTC. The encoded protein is CASSLARASRSYNEQFF.

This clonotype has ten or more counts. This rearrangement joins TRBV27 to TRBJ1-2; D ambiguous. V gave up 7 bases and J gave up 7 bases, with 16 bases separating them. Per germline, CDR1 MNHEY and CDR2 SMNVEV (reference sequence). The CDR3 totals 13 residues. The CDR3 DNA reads TGTGCCAGCACCCCGAGGCCCTCGGGTGGCTACACCTTC. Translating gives CASTPRPSGGYTF.

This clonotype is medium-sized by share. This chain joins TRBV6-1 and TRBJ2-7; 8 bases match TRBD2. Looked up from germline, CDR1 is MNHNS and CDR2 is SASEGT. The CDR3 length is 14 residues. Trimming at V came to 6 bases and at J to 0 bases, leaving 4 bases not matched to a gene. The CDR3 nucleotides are TGTGCCAGCAGCGGGAGGGGGACCTCCTACGAGCAGTACTTC. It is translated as CASSGRGTSYEQYF.

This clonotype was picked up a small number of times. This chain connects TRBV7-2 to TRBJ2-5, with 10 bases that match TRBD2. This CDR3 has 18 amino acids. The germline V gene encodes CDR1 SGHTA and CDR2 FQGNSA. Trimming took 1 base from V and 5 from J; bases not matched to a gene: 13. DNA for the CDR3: TGTGCCAGCAGCTTAGGGTGGAGCGGGAGGGCCTATTTGGAGACCCAGTACTTC. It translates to CASSLGWSGRAYLETQYF.

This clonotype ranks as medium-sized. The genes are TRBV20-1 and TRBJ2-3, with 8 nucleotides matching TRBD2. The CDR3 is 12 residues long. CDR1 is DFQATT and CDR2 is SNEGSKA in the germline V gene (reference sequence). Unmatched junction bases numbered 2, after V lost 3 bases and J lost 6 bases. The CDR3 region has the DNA TGCAGTGCTAGGCGGGGGGCGGATACGCAGTATTTT. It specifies CSARRGADTQYF.

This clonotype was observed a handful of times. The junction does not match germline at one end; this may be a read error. The CDR3 here is CASSLGLGGQGTQYF. Here the CDR3 DNA reads TGTGCCAGCAGCTTAGGATTGGGGGGGCAAGGGACCCAGTACTTC. This sequence joins TRBV7-2 and TRBJ2-5; weak D call: TRBD2 (7 bases). CDR1 is SGHTA and CDR2 is FQGNSA in the germline V gene. This CDR3 has 15 residues.

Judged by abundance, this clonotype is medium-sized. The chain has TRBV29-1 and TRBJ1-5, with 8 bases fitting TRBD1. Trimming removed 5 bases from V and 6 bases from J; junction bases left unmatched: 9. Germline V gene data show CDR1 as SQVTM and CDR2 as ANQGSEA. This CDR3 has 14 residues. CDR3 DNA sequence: TGCAGCGTTTCGACAGGGGTCGAAATTCAGCCCCAGCATTTT. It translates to CSVSTGVEIQPQHF.

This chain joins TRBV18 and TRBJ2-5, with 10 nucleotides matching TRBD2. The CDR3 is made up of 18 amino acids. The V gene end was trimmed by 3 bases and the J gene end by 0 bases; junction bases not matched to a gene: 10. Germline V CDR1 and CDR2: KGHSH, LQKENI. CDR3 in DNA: TGTGCCAGCTCACCCCCCGGGGGAGCGGGGGGGTACCAAGAGACCCAGTACTTC. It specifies CASSPPGGAGGYQETQYF. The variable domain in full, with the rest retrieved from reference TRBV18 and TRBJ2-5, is NAGVMQNPRHLVRRRGQEARLRCSPMKGHSHVYWYRQLPEEGLKFMVYLQKENIIDESGMPKERFSAEFPKEGPSILRIQQVVRGDSAAYFCASSPPGGAGGYQETQYFGPGTRLLVL.